These 2 T cell receptor beta chains originate from one sample sequenced in a study of cytomegalovirus exposure and HLA in healthy donors. PCR was performed using 60 Vbeta and 13 Jbeta primers. Some clones are missing from TCRdb's copy, which holds only in-frame ones; the method was immunoSEQ multiplex PCR. The data hold around 150,000 clones, with roughly 80% observed a single time. The specimen sequenced was PBMCs. These receptor sequences come from a male donor in good health and CMV-seropositive.

The rearrangement joins TRBV5-1 to TRBJ2-2; 9 nucleotides match TRBD1. CDR1 is SGHRS, CDR2 YFSETQ, per germline. The CDR3 spans 16 residues. The V and J ends lost 7 bases and 1 base, in that order; junction bases with no gene match: 8. CDR3 nucleotides: TGCGCCAGCGGACCCCCGGGACAGGGGAACACCGGGGAGCTGTTTTTT. Translation: CASGPPGQGNTGELFF.

The chain couples TRBV9 to TRBJ1-4, with TRBD1 as a possible D gene (6 bases). V dropped 0 bases and J dropped 4 bases, with 10 bases sitting between them. Germline CDR1 SGDLS, CDR2 YYNGEE. The CDR3 contains 15 residues. This CDR3 is CASSVEDRHNEKLFF. The CDR3 nucleotides read TGTGCCAGCAGCGTAGAGGACAGACATAATGAAAAACTGTTTTTT. The full variable domain, in which reference TRBV9 and TRBJ1-4 provide the parts outside the CDR3, is DSGVTQTPKHLITATGQRVTLRCSPRSGDLSVYWYQQSLDQGLQFLIQYYNGEERAKGNILERFSAQQFPDLHSELNLSSLELGDSALYFCASSVEDRHNEKLFFGSGTQLSVL.